These 21 T cell receptor beta chains were sequenced from one sample in a study of memory CD4+ T cells and cytomegalovirus serostatus. Data came from immunoSEQ multiplex PCR; TCRdb stores just in-frame clones and leaves some out. The repertoire consists of over 50,000 clones, with roughly four fifths occurring once and the leading ten covering roughly 0.95%. The sort gate was single viable CD3+CD4+CD8-CD45RO+ cells for memory CD4+ T cells. The sample comprised memory CD4+ T cells from blood. The receptors originated from an adult in good health and CMV-seronegative.

This chain joins TRBV10-2 and TRBJ1-1, with 7 bases fitting TRBD1. Germline values: CDR1 WSHSY, CDR2 SAAADI. CDR3 length: 13 amino acids. J gave up 1 base and V 10 bases, and 6 bases lay outside the gene matches. The CDR3 loop is CATRGDRNTEAFF. The DNA of the CDR3 is TGCGCCACCAGGGGGGACAGGAACACTGAAGCTTTCTTT.

This chain uses TRBV2 with TRBJ1-3; D unresolved. The CDR3 totals 11 residues. V was cut by 5 bases and J by 7 bases, with 6 bases left in between. Germline V gene sequence: CDR1 SNHLY, CDR2 FYNNEI. For the CDR3, the DNA is TGTGCCAGCAGTTCAAGGAACACCATATATTTT. This sequence encodes CASSSRNTIYF.

The table lists this clone with a count of one. This rearrangement joins TRBV27 to TRBJ2-7, with 8 bases matching TRBD1. Germline V gene sequence: CDR1 MNHEY, CDR2 SMNVEV (reference sequence). V shed 1 base, J shed 5 bases, and the junction held 10 bases outside the gene matches. This CDR3 contains 16 residues. The CDR3 region has the DNA TGTGCCAGCAGTTTATACGCCGTGGGACAGGCCCACGAGCAGTACTTC. It encodes CASSLYAVGQAHEQYF.

The gene calls are TRBV25-1 and TRBJ2-2; unclear D gene. This CDR3 region has 14 residues. The germline V and J ends were trimmed by 4 bases and 9 bases, with 15 bases remaining between them. CDR1 is MGHDK and CDR2 is SYGVNS in the germline V gene. CDR3 bases: TGTGCCAGCAGTGGAACCTACGGAGTCCGGGAGCTGTTTTTT. This sequence encodes CASSGTYGVRELFF.

The V call is TRBV19, the J call TRBJ2-7, with a tentative D call TRBD2 (7 bases). This CDR3 spans 14 amino acids. Trimming took off 5 bases at V and 3 bases at J, with 14 bases between the two ends. The V gene's germline CDR1 is LNHDA and CDR2 SQIVND (reference sequence). As DNA, the CDR3 is TGTGCCAGTAGTTCTTGGGGGGGCGGCTACGAGCAGTACTTC. Translated, it gives CASSSWGGGYEQYF.

The J gene is TRBJ1-1, the V gene TRBV5-4, with D unresolved. The CDR3 consists of 12 residues. V lost 2 bases, J lost 3 bases, and 5 bases lay in between. Germline lookup yields CDR1 SGHNT and CDR2 YYREEE (reference sequence). This chain's CDR3 is CASSFRDTEAFF. DNA of the CDR3: TGTGCCAGCAGCTTCAGAGACACTGAAGCTTTCTTT.

This clone was recorded a few times. The chain uses TRBV7-2 and TRBJ1-2, with 10 bases fitting TRBD1. The CDR3 is 12 amino acids. V lost 9 bases, J lost 8 bases, and 6 bases stayed unmatched. Germline CDR1 reads SGHTA; CDR2 reads FQGNSA. The CDR3: CASGQGDSGYTF. The CDR3, as DNA: TGTGCCAGTGGACAGGGGGACTCAGGCTACACCTTC.

The J gene is TRBJ1-2, the V gene TRBV28; TRBD1 aligns across 8 bases. Germline V gene data show CDR1 as MDHEN and CDR2 as SYDVKM. CDR3 size: 17 residues. V was pared by 8 bases and J by 4 bases, with 18 bases of the junction left unmatched. The CDR3 nucleotides are TGTGCCAGCTTATCCCCCCCCGGACAGGGAAGTGCCTATGGCTACACCTTC. As protein: CASLSPPGQGSAYGYTF.

The genes are TRBV5-5 and TRBJ1-2; D unresolved. CDR1 is SGHKS and CDR2 is YYEKEE in the germline V gene (reference sequence). This CDR3 has 16 residues. V lost 2 bases and J lost 0, with 14 bases in between. The CDR3, as DNA: TGTGCCAGCAGCTTATCGGCAGGCCGGACTAACTATGGCTACACCTTC. Translation: CASSLSAGRTNYGYTF.

The chain is built from TRBV30 and TRBJ2-5, with TRBD1 matching 9 bases. The J segment lost 5 bases and the V segment lost 6 bases, leaving 4 bases of the junction unmatched. The CDR3 runs 12 residues. Germline V gene sequence: CDR1 GTSNPN, CDR2 SVGIG (reference sequence). This chain's CDR3 is CACRQGGETQYF. The CDR3 nucleotides are TGTGCCTGCAGACAGGGGGGGGAGACCCAGTACTTC. Full variable domain (missing parts from reference TRBV30 and TRBJ2-5): SQTIHQWPATLVQPVGSPLSLECTVEGTSNPNLYWYRQAAGRGLQLLFYSVGIGQISSEVPQNLSASRPQDRQFILSSKKLLLSDSGFYLCACRQGGETQYFGPGTRLLVL.

V usage is TRBV5-4 and J usage is TRBJ2-3; the match to TRBD2 covers 16 bases. CDR1 is SGHNT and CDR2 is YYREEE in the germline V gene (reference sequence). V lost 4 bases and J lost 0; bases outside the gene matches: 5. This CDR3 comprises 18 residues. The CDR3 region has the DNA TGTGCCAGCAGCGCGGGACTAGCGGGGGGGCTAAGCACAGATACGCAGTATTTT. Protein: CASSAGLAGGLSTDTQYF.

The CDR3 coding sequence is TGTGCCAGCAGCTTCCCAGGGGGCACCTATGGCTACACCTTC. Translated: CASSFPGGTYGYTF. The chain uses TRBV7-9 and TRBJ1-2; 8 bases match TRBD1. Germline-derived CDR1 and CDR2 are SEHNR and FQNEAQ (reference sequence). The CDR3 totals 14 residues. V lost 3 bases and J lost 4; bases outside the gene matches: 4. The full variable domain, rest sourced from reference TRBV7-9 and TRBJ1-2, is DTGVSQNPRHKITKRGQNVTFRCDPISEHNRLYWYRQTLGQGPEFLTYFQNEAQLEKSRLLSDRFSAERPKGSFSTLEIQRTEQGDSAMYLCASSFPGGTYGYTFGSGTRLTVV.

The V and J genes are TRBV7-2 and TRBJ2-3; tentatively, D is TRBD1 (6 bases). The V gene lost 1 base and the J gene lost 2 bases, with 13 bases spanning the gap. Germline values: CDR1 SGHTA, CDR2 FQGNSA. The CDR3 covers 16 residues. CDR3 sequence reads: CASSLVVGAPTDTQYF. CDR3 nucleotides: TGTGCCAGCAGCTTAGTGGTGGGGGCCCCCACAGATACGCAGTATTTT.

The CDR3 sequence is CSATGGTGETGELFF. In DNA form, the CDR3 reads TGCAGCGCCACAGGGGGCACGGGAGAAACCGGGGAGCTGTTTTTT. This chain joins TRBV29-1 and TRBJ2-2; 9 bases align to TRBD1. This CDR3 contains 15 residues. The ends lost 7 bases at V and 5 bases at J; junction bases unmatched: 11. Germline V gene data show CDR1 as SQVTM and CDR2 as ANQGSEA.

CDR3 sequence reads: CASSEAGQDEQFF. The DNA of the CDR3 is TGTGCCAGCAGTGAGGCAGGACAGGATGAGCAGTTCTTC. V and J are TRBV6-1 and TRBJ2-1; 7 positions match TRBD1. The V gene end was trimmed by 3 bases and the J gene end by 8 bases; junction bases not matched to a gene: 4. Germline loops: CDR1 MNHNS, CDR2 SASEGT. The CDR3 runs 13 residues.

V is TRBV5-1 and J is TRBJ1-1, with 7 bases that match TRBD1. Germline V CDR1 and CDR2: SGHRS, YFSETQ. V lost 0 bases to trimming and J lost 1 base; unmatched junction nucleotides: 3. This CDR3 is built from 15 residues. DNA for the CDR3: TGCGCCAGCAGCTTGGCAGGGGGTAGGAACACTGAAGCTTTCTTT. It is translated as CASSLAGGRNTEAFF.

The chain recombines TRBV2 with TRBJ1-4, with TRBD1 matching 8 bases. CDR1 and CDR2 from the germline V gene are SNHLY and FYNNEI. This CDR3 has 14 amino acids. V lost 10 bases, J lost 10 bases, and 14 bases stayed unmatched. CDR3 DNA sequence: TGTGCCACTGCTGGGGGGCAGGGGGCAAGAAAACTGTTTTTT. Its translation: CATAGGQGARKLFF.

The chain uses TRBV7-2 and TRBJ1-2; the D is unclear. This CDR3 has 14 amino acids. Between the trimmed V and J ends, which lost 5 bases and 4 bases, there was a span of 14 bases. Germline V gene lookup returns CDR1 SGHTA and CDR2 FQGNSA. CDR3 protein: CASSPDGRGYGYTF. CDR3 DNA sequence: TGTGCCAGCAGCCCGGACGGTCGAGGCTATGGCTACACCTTC.

The chain combines TRBV5-1 with TRBJ2-3; 12 positions agree with TRBD2. Germline V gene lookup returns CDR1 SGHRS and CDR2 YFSETQ. This CDR3 contains 15 residues. V was pared by 0 bases and J by 6 bases, with 2 bases of the junction left unmatched. This CDR3 is CASSLGLAGDDTQYF. Written as DNA, the CDR3 is TGCGCCAGCAGCTTGGGACTAGCGGGAGACGATACGCAGTATTTT.

The chain combines TRBV9 with TRBJ2-7; TRBD1 aligns across 8 bases. The CDR3 spans 16 residues. J lost 7 bases, V lost 0 bases, and 12 bases had no gene match. Germline V lookup: CDR1 SGDLS, CDR2 YYNGEE. The CDR3 protein is CASSVAPQPGGEEQYF. DNA of the CDR3: TGTGCCAGCAGCGTAGCACCCCAGCCAGGGGGCGAGGAGCAGTACTTC.

This clone turned up a few times. The chain couples TRBV29-1 to TRBJ2-5, with a tentative D call TRBD1 (5 bases). The CDR3 sequence is 10 residues long. The germline V gene encodes CDR1 SQVTM and CDR2 ANQGSEA. The CDR3 protein is CSASGETQYF. The CDR3 DNA is TGCAGTGCTTCAGGGGAGACCCAGTACTTC.